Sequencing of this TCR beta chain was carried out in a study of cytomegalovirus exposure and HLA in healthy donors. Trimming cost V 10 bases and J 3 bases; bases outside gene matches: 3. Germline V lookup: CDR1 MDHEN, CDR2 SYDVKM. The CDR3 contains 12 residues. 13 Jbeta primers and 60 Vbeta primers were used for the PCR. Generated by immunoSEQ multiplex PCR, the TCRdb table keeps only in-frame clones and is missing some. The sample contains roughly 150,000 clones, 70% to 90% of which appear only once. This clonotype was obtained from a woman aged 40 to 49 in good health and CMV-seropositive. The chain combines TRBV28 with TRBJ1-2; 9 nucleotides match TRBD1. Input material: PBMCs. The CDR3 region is CATGDRDYGYTF. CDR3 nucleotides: TGTGCCACCGGGGACAGGGACTATGGCTACACCTTC.